What follows is one T cell receptor beta chain and its context. The antigen is unknown. 5'RACE generated cDNA with 10-nucleotide random UMIs. TCRdb re-called the 5' RACE reads through MiXCR, storing one row per CDR3 protein. The table shows about 66,000 distinct CDR3 sequences, with more than 8% occurring only once. This record belongs to a study of neurological immune-mediated disorders. Findings and caveats of the study: There were no CDR3 amino acid sequences shared by expanded clones across subjects, a result suggesting private repertoires in all groups.

Noted time point: longitudinal time-point 2. Maryland, USA blood bank volunteers served as healthy controls. Libraries used 2 million unsorted PBMCs kept frozen in RNAlater. With V trimmed by 7 bases and J by 5 bases, 10 bases remained unmatched. The CDR3 has 14 residues. The germline V gene encodes CDR1 SEHNR and CDR2 FQNEAQ (reference sequence). The V call is TRBV7-9, the J call TRBJ2-5; TRBD2 matches 7 bases. The clonotype was recovered from a man aged 25 to 40 in good health. Sequenced material: PBMCs. This chain's CDR3 is CASTLGGFPETQYF. Written as DNA, the CDR3 is TGTGCCAGCACCTTGGGGGGGTTCCCGGAGACCCAGTACTTC.